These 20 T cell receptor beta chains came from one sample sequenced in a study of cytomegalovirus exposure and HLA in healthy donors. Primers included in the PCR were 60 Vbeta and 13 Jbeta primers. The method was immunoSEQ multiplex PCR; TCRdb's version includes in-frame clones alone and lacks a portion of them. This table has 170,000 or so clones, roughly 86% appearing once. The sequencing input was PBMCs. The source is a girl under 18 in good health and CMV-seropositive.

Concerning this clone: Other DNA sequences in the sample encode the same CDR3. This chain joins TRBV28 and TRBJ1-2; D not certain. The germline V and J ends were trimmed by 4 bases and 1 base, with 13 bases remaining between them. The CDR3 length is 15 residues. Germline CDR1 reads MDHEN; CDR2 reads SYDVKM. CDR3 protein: CASSYAGYRNYGYTF. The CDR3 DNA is TGTGCCAGCAGTTATGCAGGATATCGTAACTATGGCTACACCTTC.

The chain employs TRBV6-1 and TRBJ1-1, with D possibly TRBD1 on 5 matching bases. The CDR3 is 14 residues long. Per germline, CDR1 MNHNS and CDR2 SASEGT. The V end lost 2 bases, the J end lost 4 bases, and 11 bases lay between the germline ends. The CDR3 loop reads CASSEPGMSTEAFF. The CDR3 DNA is TGTGCCAGCAGTGAACCAGGGATGTCCACTGAAGCTTTCTTT.

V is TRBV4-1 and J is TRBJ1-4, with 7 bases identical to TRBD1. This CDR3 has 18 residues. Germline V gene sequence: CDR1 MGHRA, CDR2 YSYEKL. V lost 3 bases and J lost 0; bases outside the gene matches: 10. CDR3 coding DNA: TGCGCCAGCAGCCACCCCGGACAGGTGGCTGCAACTAATGAAAAACTGTTTTTT. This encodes CASSHPGQVAATNEKLFF.

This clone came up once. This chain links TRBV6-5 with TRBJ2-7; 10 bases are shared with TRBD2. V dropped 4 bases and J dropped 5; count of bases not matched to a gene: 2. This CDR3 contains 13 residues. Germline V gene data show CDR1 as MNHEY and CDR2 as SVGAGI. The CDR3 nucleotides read TGTGCCAGCAGTTCGGGACTAGCGAACGAGCAGTACTTC. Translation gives CASSSGLANEQYF.

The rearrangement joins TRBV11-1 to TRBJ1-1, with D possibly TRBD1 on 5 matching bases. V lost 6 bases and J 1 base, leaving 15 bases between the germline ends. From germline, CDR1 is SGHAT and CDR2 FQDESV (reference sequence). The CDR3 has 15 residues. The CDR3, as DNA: TGTGCCAGCAGAACAACAGGTATCAAGAACACTGAAGCTTTCTTT. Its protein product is CASRTTGIKNTEAFF.

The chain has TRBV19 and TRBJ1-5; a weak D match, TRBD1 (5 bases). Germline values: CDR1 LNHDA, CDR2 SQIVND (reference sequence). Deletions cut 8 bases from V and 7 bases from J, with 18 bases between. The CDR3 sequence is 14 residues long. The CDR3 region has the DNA TGTGCCAGTCGGGACGGCCCGGGGGGACAGCCCCAGCATTTT. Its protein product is CASRDGPGGQPQHF.

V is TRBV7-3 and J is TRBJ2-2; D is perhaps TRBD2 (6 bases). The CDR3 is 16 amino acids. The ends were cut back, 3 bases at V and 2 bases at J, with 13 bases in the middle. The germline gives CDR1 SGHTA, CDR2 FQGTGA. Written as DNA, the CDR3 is TGTGCCAGCAGCTTTATAATTAGCGGCAACACCGGGGAGCTGTTTTTT. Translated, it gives CASSFIISGNTGELFF.

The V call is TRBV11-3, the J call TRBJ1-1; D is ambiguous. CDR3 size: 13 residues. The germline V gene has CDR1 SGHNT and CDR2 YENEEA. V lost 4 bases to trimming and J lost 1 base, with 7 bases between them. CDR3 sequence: CASSYRGNTEAFF. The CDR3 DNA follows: TGTGCCAGCAGCTATCGGGGGAACACTGAAGCTTTCTTT.

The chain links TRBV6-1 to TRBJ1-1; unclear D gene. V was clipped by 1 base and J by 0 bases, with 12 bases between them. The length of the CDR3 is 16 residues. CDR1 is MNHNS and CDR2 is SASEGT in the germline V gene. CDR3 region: CASSEGLRIMNTEAFF. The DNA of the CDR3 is TGTGCCAGCAGTGAAGGACTCCGGATCATGAACACTGAAGCTTTCTTT.

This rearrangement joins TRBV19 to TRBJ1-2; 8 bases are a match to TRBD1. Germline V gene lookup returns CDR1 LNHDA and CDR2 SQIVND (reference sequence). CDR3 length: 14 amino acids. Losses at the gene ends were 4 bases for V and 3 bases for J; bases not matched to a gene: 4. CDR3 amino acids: CASSTRDRYYGYTF. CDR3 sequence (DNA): TGTGCCAGTAGTACCCGGGACAGGTACTATGGCTACACCTTC.

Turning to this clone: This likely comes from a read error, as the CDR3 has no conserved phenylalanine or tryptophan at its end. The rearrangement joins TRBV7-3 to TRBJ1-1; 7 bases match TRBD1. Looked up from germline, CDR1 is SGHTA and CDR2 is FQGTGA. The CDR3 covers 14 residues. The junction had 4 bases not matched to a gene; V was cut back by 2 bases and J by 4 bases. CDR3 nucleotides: TGTGCCAGCAGCTTATCGGGACAGAGCACTGAAGCTTTCCTT. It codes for CASSLSGQSTEAFL.

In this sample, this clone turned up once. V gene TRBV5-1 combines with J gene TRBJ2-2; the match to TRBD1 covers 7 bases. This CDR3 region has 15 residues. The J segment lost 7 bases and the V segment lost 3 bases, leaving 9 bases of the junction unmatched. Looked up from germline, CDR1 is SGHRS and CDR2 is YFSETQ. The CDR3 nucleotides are TGCGCCAGCAGCTCCCGGGACAGCCACTACGGGGAGCTGTTTTTT. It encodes CASSSRDSHYGELFF.

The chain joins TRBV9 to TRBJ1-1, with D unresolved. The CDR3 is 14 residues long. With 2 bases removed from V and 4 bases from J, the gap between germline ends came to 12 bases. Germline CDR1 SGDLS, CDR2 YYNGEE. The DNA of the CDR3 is TGTGCCAGCAGCGTGGTCCCGAGGAGCACTGAAGCTTTCTTT. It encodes CASSVVPRSTEAFF.

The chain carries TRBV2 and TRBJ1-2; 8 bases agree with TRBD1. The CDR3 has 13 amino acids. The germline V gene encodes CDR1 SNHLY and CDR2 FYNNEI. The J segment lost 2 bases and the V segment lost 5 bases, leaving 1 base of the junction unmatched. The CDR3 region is CASSPGGNYGYTF. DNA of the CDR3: TGTGCCAGCAGTCCAGGGGGCAACTATGGCTACACCTTC. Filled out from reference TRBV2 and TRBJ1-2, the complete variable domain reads EPEVTQTPSHQVTQMGQEVILRCVPISNHLYFYWYRQILGQKVEFLVSFYNNEISEKSEIFDDQFSVERPDGSNFTLKIRSTKLEDSAMYFCASSPGGNYGYTFGSGTRLTVV.

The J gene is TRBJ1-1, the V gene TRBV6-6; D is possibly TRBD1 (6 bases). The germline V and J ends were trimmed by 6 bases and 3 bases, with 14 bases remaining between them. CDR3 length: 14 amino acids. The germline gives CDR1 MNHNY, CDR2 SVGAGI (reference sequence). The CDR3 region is CASRTGGRDTEAFF. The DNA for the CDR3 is TGTGCCAGCAGGACAGGAGGTCGGGACACTGAAGCTTTCTTT.

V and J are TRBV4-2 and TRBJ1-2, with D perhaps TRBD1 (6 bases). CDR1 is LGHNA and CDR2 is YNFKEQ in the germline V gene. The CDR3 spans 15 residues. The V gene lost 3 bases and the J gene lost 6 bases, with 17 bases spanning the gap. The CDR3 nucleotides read TGTGCCAGCAGCCAGGGTACAGGGAGTCTCAATGGCTACACCTTC. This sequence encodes CASSQGTGSLNGYTF.

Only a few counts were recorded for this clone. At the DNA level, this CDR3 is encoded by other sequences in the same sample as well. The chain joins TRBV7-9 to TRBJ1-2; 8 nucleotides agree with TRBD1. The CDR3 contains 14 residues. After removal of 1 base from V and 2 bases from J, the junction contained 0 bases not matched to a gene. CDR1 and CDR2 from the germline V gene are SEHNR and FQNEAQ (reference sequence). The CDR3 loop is CASSLGDRNYGYTF. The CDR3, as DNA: TGTGCCAGCAGCTTAGGGGACAGGAACTATGGCTACACCTTC.

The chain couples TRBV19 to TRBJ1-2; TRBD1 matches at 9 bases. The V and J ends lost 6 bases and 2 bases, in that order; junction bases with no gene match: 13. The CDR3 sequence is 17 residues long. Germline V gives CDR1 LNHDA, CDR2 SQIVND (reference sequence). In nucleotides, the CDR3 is TGTGCCAGTAGACAGATGGGACAGGGAGGGCGAAACTATGGCTACACCTTC. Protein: CASRQMGQGGRNYGYTF.

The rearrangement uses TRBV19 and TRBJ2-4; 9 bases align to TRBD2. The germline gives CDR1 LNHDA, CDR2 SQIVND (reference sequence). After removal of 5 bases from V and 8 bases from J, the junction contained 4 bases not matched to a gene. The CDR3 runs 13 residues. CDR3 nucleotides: TGTGCCAGTAGTGCGACTAGCGGATACATTCAGTACTTC. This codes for CASSATSGYIQYF.

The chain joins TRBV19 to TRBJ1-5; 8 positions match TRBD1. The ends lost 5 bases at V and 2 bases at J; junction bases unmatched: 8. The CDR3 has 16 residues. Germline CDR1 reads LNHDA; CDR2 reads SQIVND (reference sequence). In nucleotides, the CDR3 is TGTGCCAGTAGTGCGTCCACAGGGGGGGGCAATCAGCCCCAGCATTTT. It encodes CASSASTGGGNQPQHF.